This T cell receptor (beta chain) was documented in a study of T-cell memory formation after mild COVID-19. Study-wide background: The two donors had largely donor-specific TCR clusters.

The 5'RACE method, run with constant-segment primers, produced TCR alpha and TCR beta cDNA libraries (carrying sample barcodes and UMIs). MiXCR, applied by TCRdb to the 5' RACE reads, yields one record per CDR3 protein. The sample has some 250,000 distinct CDR3 sequences, more than 15% seen once; the top ten hold roughly 23%. Study results and limitations: Among clones contracting day 15 to 85, CD4/CD8 was balanced, whereas later expanders leaned CD4+. The SARS-CoV-2 specificity of second-wave clones reaching peak at day 37 remained unverified.

This clonotype has just a few counts. What it binds is unknown. V trimming: 3 bases; J trimming: 5 bases; junction bases outside the gene matches: 4. The CDR3 contains 15 residues. Germline CDR1 reads SGHKS; CDR2 reads YYEKEE (reference sequence). The sequence was obtained from a man aged 18 to 30 who had mild COVID-19 (a few samples of this study predate the infection). Cell type and time point are not known. The chain combines TRBV5-5 with TRBJ1-6; 8 nucleotides match TRBD1. The sequenced sample was PBMCs or a T cell subset sorted from them (not recorded which). The CDR3 here is CASSWGTGHNSPLHF. The CDR3 DNA follows: TGTGCCAGCAGCTGGGGGACAGGCCATAATTCACCCCTCCACTTT.